This TCR beta chain stems from a study of T cells in narcolepsy. In regard to this clone: Antigen: not known.

General study findings and limits: Comparing one patient's CSF and blood CD4+ clonotypes highlighted HCRT- and TRIB2-specific autoreactive clonotypes. No autoreactive T cell clone sequences appeared in some memory CD4+ repertoires. Blood of same and different patients, but not healthy controls, reportedly held recurring autoreactive clonotypes.

Measured with immunoSEQ multiplex PCR; TCRdb has only the in-frame clones, and not every one. The sample carries 25,000 to 35,000 clones, 60% to 85% recorded once. The sequence was collected from a human donor in good health. Sequenced input: memory (CD45RA-) CD4+ T cells from blood.

CDR3 bases: TGTGCCAGCAGTTTAGGCAGGGGCATGGAAAAACTGTTTTTT. The encoded protein is CASSLGRGMEKLFF. The chain recombines TRBV28 with TRBJ1-4, with a tentative D call TRBD1 (6 bases). Germline CDR1 reads MDHEN; CDR2 reads SYDVKM. This CDR3 region has 14 residues. The germline V and J ends were trimmed by 2 bases and 8 bases, with 12 bases remaining between them. Using reference TRBV28 and TRBJ1-4 for the parts outside the CDR3, the full variable domain is DVKVTQSSRYLVKRTGEKVFLECVQDMDHENMFWYRQDPGLGLRLIYFSYDVKMKEKGDIPEGYSVSREKKERFSLILESASTNQTSMYLCASSLGRGMEKLFFGSGTQLSVL.